The rows below give T cell receptor beta chains drawn from one sample of a study of blood T cell repertoires in COVID-19. This table comes from immunoSEQ multiplex PCR, and its TCRdb copy is limited to in-frame clones, with some not included. The sample has some 45,000 clones, over 80% seen once. Sequencing used peripheral blood. These receptors came from a human donor with active COVID-19. The donor label of this sample is uncertain. Both conserved end residues are part of each CDR3. Fields, in order: CDR3 DNA, CDR3 protein, D gene, clone size, V gene, J gene. A D gene is named only where the DNA matches it firmly. Clone size is shown for a subset of rows, as once, few, many or a class of expanded clone.

CDR3 DNA: TGTGCCAGCCCGTCTGGTGGAGGCACCGGGGAGCTGTTTTTT
CDR3 protein: CASPSGGGTGELFF
D gene: .
clone size: .
V gene: TRBV7-3
J gene: TRBJ2-2

CDR3 DNA: TGTGCCATCAGTGATCCCGGGACAGTGAACAATGAGCAGTTCTTC
CDR3 protein: CAISDPGTVNNEQFF
D gene: TRBD1
clone size: .
V gene: TRBV10-3
J gene: TRBJ2-1

CDR3 DNA: TGTGCCAGCAGTCCACCGAGCGGGACTAGCAAAGGTAATGAGCAGTTCTTC
CDR3 protein: CASSPPSGTSKGNEQFF
D gene: TRBD2
clone size: .
V gene: TRBV7-2
J gene: TRBJ2-1

CDR3 DNA: TGTGCCAGCAGCGGGGGTCTGGACAAAAACATTCAGTACTTC
CDR3 protein: CASSGGLDKNIQYF
D gene: .
clone size: few
V gene: TRBV27
J gene: TRBJ2-4

CDR3 DNA: TGTGCCAGCAGCCAAAATAAGGCGGGGATCCCTGGAAATCAGCCCCAGCATTTT
CDR3 protein: CASSQNKAGIPGNQPQHF
D gene: .
clone size: once
V gene: TRBV5-6
J gene: TRBJ1-5

CDR3 DNA: TGTGCCAGTGGGGGGGGCGTTGCCAATGAGCAGTTCTTC
CDR3 protein: CASGGGVANEQFF
D gene: .
clone size: .
V gene: TRBV19
J gene: TRBJ2-1

CDR3 DNA: TGTGCCAGCAGCTCCGGACAGATGACCGGGGAGCTGTTTTTT
CDR3 protein: CASSSGQMTGELFF
D gene: .
clone size: .
V gene: TRBV5-4
J gene: TRBJ2-2

CDR3 DNA: TGTGCCAGCAGCTTTTCGGGTCGGGGGTACACCGGGGAGCTGTTTTTT
CDR3 protein: CASSFSGRGYTGELFF
D gene: .
clone size: .
V gene: TRBV7-2
J gene: TRBJ2-2

CDR3 DNA: TGTGCCAGCAGCTTAACGCGTGTGAACACTGAAGCTTTCTTT
CDR3 protein: CASSLTRVNTEAFF
D gene: .
clone size: .
V gene: TRBV7-3
J gene: TRBJ1-1

CDR3 DNA: TGTGCCAGCAGTCTCACAGGGGTTCAAGGTGGCTACACCTTC
CDR3 protein: CASSLTGVQGGYTF
D gene: TRBD1
clone size: .
V gene: TRBV6-5
J gene: TRBJ1-2

CDR3 DNA: TGTGCCACCAGCAGACGCATAGCAGCAGGGCAAGAGACCCAGTACTTC
CDR3 protein: CATSRRIAAGQETQYF
D gene: .
clone size: .
V gene: TRBV15
J gene: TRBJ2-5

CDR3 DNA: TGCGCCAGCAGTGGGGGACAGCGTCTCGGTGGCTACACCTTC
CDR3 protein: CASSGGQRLGGYTF
D gene: TRBD1
clone size: .
V gene: TRBV4-1
J gene: TRBJ1-2

CDR3 DNA: TGTGCCAGCAGCTTAGGGAGCGGGGAGCTGTTTTTT
CDR3 protein: CASSLGSGELFF
D gene: .
clone size: .
V gene: TRBV11-2
J gene: TRBJ2-2

CDR3 DNA: TGCGCCAGCAGCCAGCGGACTAGCGGGAGGGAAGATACGCAGTATTTT
CDR3 protein: CASSQRTSGREDTQYF
D gene: TRBD2
clone size: .
V gene: TRBV4-1
J gene: TRBJ2-3